This record looks at one TCR beta chain sequence and its context. The CDR3 regions of TCR beta were amplified from RNA transcripts. An initial round of RT-PCR targeting the TCR CDR3 relied on the HTBI primer set. TCRdb reprocessed the multiplex PCR reads via MiXCR and lists one record per CDR3 protein. This table holds 50,000 to 60,000 distinct CDR3 sequences, less than 60% found once. The entry originates in a study of T cells in Graves' hyperthyroidism and ophthalmopathy. This CDR3 spans 16 amino acids. The germline V gene has CDR1 SGHNT and CDR2 YYREEE (reference sequence). Trimming removed 4 bases at V and 2 bases at J, with 18 bases between.

The sequencing input was blood. V and J are TRBV5-4 and TRBJ1-1; a weak D match, TRBD1 (5 bases). This TCR came from a woman between 45 and 65 years old with Graves' ophthalmopathy. The CDR3: CASSPGPSSGNTEAFF. Here the CDR3 DNA reads TGTGCCAGCAGCCCGGGACCTAGCTCTGGAAACACTGAAGCTTTCTTT.